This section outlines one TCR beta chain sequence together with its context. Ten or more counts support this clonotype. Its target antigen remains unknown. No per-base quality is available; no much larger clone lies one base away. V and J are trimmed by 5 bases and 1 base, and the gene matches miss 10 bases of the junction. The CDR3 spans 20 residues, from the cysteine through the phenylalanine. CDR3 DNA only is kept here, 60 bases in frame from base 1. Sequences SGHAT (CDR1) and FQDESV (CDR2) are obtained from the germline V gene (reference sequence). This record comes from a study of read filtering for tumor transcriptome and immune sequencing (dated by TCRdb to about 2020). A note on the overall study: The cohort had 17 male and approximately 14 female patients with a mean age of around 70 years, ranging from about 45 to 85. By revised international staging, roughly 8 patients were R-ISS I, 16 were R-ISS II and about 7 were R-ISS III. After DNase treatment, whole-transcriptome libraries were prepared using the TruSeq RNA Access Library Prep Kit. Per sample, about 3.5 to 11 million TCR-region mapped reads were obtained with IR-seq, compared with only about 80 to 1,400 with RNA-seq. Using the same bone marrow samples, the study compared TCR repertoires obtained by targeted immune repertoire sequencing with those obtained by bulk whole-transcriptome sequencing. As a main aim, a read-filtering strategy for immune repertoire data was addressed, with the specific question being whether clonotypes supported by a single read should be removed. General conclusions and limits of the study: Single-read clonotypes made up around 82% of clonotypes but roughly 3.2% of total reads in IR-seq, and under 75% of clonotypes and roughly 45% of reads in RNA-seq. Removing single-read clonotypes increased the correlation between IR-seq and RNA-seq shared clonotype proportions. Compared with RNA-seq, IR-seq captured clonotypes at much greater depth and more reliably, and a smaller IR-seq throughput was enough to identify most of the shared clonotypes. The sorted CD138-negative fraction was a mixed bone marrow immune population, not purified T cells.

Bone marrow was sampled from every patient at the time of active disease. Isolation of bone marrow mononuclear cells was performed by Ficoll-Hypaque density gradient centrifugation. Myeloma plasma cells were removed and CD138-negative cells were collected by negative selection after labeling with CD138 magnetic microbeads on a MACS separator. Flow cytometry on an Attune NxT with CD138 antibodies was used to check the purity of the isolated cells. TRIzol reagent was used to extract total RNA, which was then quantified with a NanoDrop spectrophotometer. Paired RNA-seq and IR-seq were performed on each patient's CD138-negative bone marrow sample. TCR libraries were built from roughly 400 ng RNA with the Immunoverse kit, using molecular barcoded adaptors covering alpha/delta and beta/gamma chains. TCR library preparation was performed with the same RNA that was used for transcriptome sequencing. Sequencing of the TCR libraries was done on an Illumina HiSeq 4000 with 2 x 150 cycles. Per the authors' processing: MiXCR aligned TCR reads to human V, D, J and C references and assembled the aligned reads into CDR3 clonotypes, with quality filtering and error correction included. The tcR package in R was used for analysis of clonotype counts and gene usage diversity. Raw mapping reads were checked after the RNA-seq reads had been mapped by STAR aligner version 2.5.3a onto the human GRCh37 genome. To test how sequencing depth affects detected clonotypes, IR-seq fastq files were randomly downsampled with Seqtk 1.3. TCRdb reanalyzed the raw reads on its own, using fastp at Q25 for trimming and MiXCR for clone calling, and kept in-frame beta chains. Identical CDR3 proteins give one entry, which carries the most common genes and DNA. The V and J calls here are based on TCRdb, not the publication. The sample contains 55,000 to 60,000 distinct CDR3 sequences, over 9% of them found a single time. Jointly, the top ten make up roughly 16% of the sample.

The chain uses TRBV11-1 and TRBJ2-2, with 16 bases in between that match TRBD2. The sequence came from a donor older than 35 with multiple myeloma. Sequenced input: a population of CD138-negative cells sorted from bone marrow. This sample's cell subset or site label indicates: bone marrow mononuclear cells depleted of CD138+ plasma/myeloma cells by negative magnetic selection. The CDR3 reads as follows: CASSPTPGLAGGKNTGELFF. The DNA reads TGTGCCAGCAGCCCAACACCGGGACTAGCGGGGGGGAAGAACACCGGGGAGCTGTTTTTT.